Following are 2 T cell receptor beta chains from one sample sequenced in a study of blood T cell repertoires in COVID-19. Using immunoSEQ multiplex PCR, the repertoire was profiled, and TCRdb retains in-frame clones only, with some absent. The sample carries under 200,000 clones, approximately 90% recorded once. The sequenced sample consisted of PBMCs or T cells enriched from blood (not recorded which). The receptor source for this set is a woman under 30 who had recovered from COVID-19.

The gene calls are TRBV6-1 and TRBJ2-7; 9 nucleotides match TRBD2. Trimming took 2 bases from V and 6 from J; bases not matched to a gene: 11. The CDR3 has 16 residues. Per the germline V gene, CDR1 is MNHNS and CDR2 is SASEGT. CDR3 amino acids: CASSEPPTSGLPEQYF. Here the CDR3 DNA reads TGTGCCAGCAGTGAACCTCCGACTAGCGGTTTACCCGAGCAGTACTTC.

The gene calls are TRBV18 and TRBJ2-1; D remains ambiguous. Trimming stripped 0 bases from V and 0 bases from J, with 9 bases between. The CDR3 runs to 16 residues. Germline assignment: CDR1 KGHSH and CDR2 LQKENI. The CDR3 DNA is TGTGCCAGCTCACCACCTTCCCCGAGCTCCTACAATGAGCAGTTCTTC. Amino acid sequence: CASSPPSPSSYNEQFF.